This T cell receptor beta chain emerged from a study of cytomegalovirus exposure and HLA in healthy donors (dated by TCRdb to between 2016 and 2019). In terms of the full investigation: According to an earlier analysis of a few hundred of the donors, 150 million to 200 million T cells yielded roughly 110 million unique TCR beta sequences and 276 Gb of sequence data. An early release covering around 630 HLA-typed donors comprised about 310 gigabases of sequencing data and about 90 million unique TCR sequences. Of the roughly 400 genotyped donors, around 81% fell in the genetic ancestry cluster associated with self-reported Caucasian donors. The aim of the study was to test whether cataloging public T cell receptors could identify signatures of past pathogen exposure. The study used immunosequencing to profile the T cell repertoires of approximately 630 subjects and linked those repertoires to cytomegalovirus serostatus. Besides the first cohort of roughly 660 subjects, a separate validation cohort made up of about 120 different subjects was used. The study combined high-throughput TCR immunosequencing, statistical association of individual TCRs with disease status, and machine learning to predict cytomegalovirus infection status. To study patterns of TCR occurrence, a later analysis re-analyzed previously published TCR beta repertoires from 666 donors and added high-resolution HLA genotyping. The later analysis used no new phenotypic data to find candidate immune exposures, relying instead on TCR beta sequences and their occurrence across donors. An earlier analysis of approximately 580 of the donors used high-throughput TCR beta sequencing to judge whether each TCR beta V gene segment behaved as functional or pseudogenic. Donor age, sex, ethnicity and CMV serostatus were compiled alongside the repertoire data. A later genetic analysis took genome-wide SNP genotypes for 398 of the 666 donors and used that subset as a discovery cohort. All discovery cohort repertoires had been generated on a single sequencing platform. Class I and class II HLA loci were covered by the typing at four-digit resolution. Typing coverage varied by locus: roughly 620-640 donors for A, B, C, DRB1 and DQB1; approximately 560 for DQA1; about 590 for DPA1; approximately 450 for DPB1. Roughly five DR-DQ haplotypes were handled as single units for association and clustering because linkage in the cohort was strong. Among about 400 genotyped donors of the cohort, an average of approximately 240,000 unique TCR beta nucleotide sequences was sequenced per donor, of which roughly 18% were non-productive.

The library was prepared using the immunoSEQ multiplex PCR assay. A mixture of 60 forward primers for TCR Vbeta segments and 13 reverse primers for TCR Jbeta segments was used in the multiplex PCR. Amplification of the CDR3 region of rearranged TCR beta genes was performed with a multiplex PCR assay on genomic DNA. On the Illumina HiSeq System, the amplified TCR beta libraries were sequenced as 87-base-pair reads. Per the source publication's procedure: A later analysis tallied tens of millions of unique TCR beta chains across the 660 or so repertoires, and approximately 9.9 million of those chains were shared by two or more donors. Raw reads were error-corrected and collapsed into unique sequences with a nearest-neighbor algorithm that merged closely related sequences to remove PCR and sequencing errors. CDR3 sequences were aligned to IMGT reference sequences to assign V, D and J gene segments. For a sequence to be retained, a match of at least six nucleotides was required to both a V gene segment and a J gene segment. A rearrangement counted as productive if the CDR3 had no stop codons and remained in frame with V and J, and every other rearrangement counted as non-productive. Following IMGT convention, CDR3 was defined as the stretch from the second conserved V-encoded cysteine to the conserved J-encoded phenylalanine. The earlier analysis of about 620 of the donors excluded sequences that lacked an unambiguous match to a single V gene segment. An earlier analysis of about 600 of the donors called V segments functional above 56.7% productive rearrangements and segregating when the between-donor standard deviation exceeded 5%. A statistical classification framework was built for diagnosing cytomegalovirus status from the catalog of TCR beta chain sequences. V and J gene assignment, in a later analysis, came from comparing TCR nucleotide sequences with IMGT/GENE-DB human TR gene sequences. The TCRdist pipeline was used in a later analysis to assign CDR3 sequences and most-parsimonious VDJ recombination scenarios. In a later analysis, every TCR beta chain was defined by the combination of its CDR3 amino acid sequence and its V-gene family, and reads without a unique V-gene family were dropped. In a later analysis, fewer than 650 highly shared, low-generation-probability nucleotide sequences were removed to address suspected cross-contamination and a sequencing artifact. For each public chain, a later analysis derived a clonal expansion index from normalized ranks of inferred template counts within each repertoire. In a later analysis, generation probabilities were computed with a VDJ recombination model fitted to out-of-frame rearrangements, and the resulting probabilities were checked against IGoR. Hypergeometric tests were used in a later analysis to score TCR-TCR, TCR-HLA and TCR-CMV co-occurrence, with a repertoire-size bias correction applied to the TCR pairs. False discovery rates were estimated in a later analysis by permuting HLA or CMV assignments 20 times. In a later analysis, co-occurring TCRs were grouped using DBSCAN, with TCRdist sequence similarity added in when clustering inside HLA-allele-positive subsets. Repertoires with fewer than 30,000 or more than 120,000 public chains were left out of co-occurrence clustering, as were five repertoires with anomalous nucleotide sharing. TCRdb provides this immuneACCESS table in a form limited to in-frame rearrangements. Some clones are lacking; in checked studies, under half of them reflect an unresolved V gene, and why the rest are absent is not known. The DNA was the basis for D and trimming; V, J and clone size are from that table. The sample table holds some 110,000 clones, of which just under 80% were seen once. Together, the top ten hold 1.3% of the sample.

The paper's findings and limits, for the study overall: A later analysis found that most CMV-associated TCR beta chains appeared HLA-restricted, with HLA associations seemingly driven largely by CMV exposure. Immune exposure information for the cohort was limited to CMV serostatus. A later analysis associated 16,951 TCR beta sequences with specific HLA alleles at a false discovery rate of 0.05. A cluster of highly shared sequence variants was judged likely to represent a technical artifact of the sequencing pipeline. Correlated functional status among segregating V segments might be attributable to linkage disequilibrium, but an unknown experimental factor could not be ruled out. In a later analysis, several top co-occurrence clusters were reported to appear linked to parvovirus B19, influenza, CMV and Epstein-Barr virus. Because counts were too low, approximately 15 rarely observed V segments, including chromosome 9 orphons, were excluded from the earlier analysis of roughly 580 of the donors. The 87-base-pair reads could not distinguish some IMGT-functional V segments, including TRBV6-2 and TRBV6-3, so those segments were excluded. It was suggested by the authors that the approach could potentially be generalized to other disease states and immunological phenotypes. A further reported finding was that TCR beta sequences accurately predicted the HLA-A and HLA-B alleles for most subjects in the first cohort. Presence/absence analyses assumed roughly uniform sequencing depth across donors, an assumption that may not hold. HLA typing was unavailable for some donors at each locus, so association tests used only the typed subset. The study listed approximately 160 TCR beta chains as associated with cytomegalovirus. Assigning TCR associations to individual alleles was difficult when HLA alleles, especially DR and DQ, strongly co-occurred. Across donors, most TCR sequences were observed very rarely, whereas some public TCRs were present in many individuals. Compared with equally common non-associated chains, HLA-associated TCR beta chains in a later analysis were more clonally expanded and had lower generation probabilities. An association between a missense DCLRE1C variant and V-gene and J-gene trimming of TCR beta chains was found in a later genetic analysis and replicated in an independent cohort. The cohort was sequenced for TCR beta chains only, and without alpha or paired-chain data the features that could be detected were limited. In a later analysis, the rate of TCR association differed among HLA loci, with DRB1 alleles having the most associated TCRs and HLA-C alleles having the fewest. A few of the identified cytomegalovirus-associated TCR beta chains were confirmed in vitro to be specific for cytomegalovirus antigens. In both the original and validation cohorts, the classifier was reported to diagnose cytomegalovirus status with high specificity and sensitivity. In an earlier analysis of more than 500 of the donors, most TCR beta V segments appeared in productive rearrangements about 87% or about 30% of the time, broadly matching IMGT annotations. In a later genetic analysis, fewer N-insertions in productive TCRs were reported among donors in an Asian-associated ancestry cluster than the approximately 670-donor mean.

This clone was seen more than once but under ten times. Its antigen is currently not known. No base qualities exist here, and no much larger clone lies one base off it. Taken from the germline V gene, the CDR1 and CDR2 loops are MNHNS and SASEGT. From the cysteine through the phenylalanine, the CDR3 covers 15 amino acids. The read is trimmed to its CDR3 DNA, 45 bases read in frame from base 1. Trimming leaves V shorter by 4 bases and J shorter by 1 base, with the junction holding 4 bases beyond the gene matches. The cohort comprised approximately 700 healthy bone marrow donors. Cohort members were all nominally healthy when sampled, although unrecorded immune exposures were likely present. The donor tested CMV seronegative, placing the donor among the roughly 400 seronegative members of the cohort. Each donor provided a peripheral blood sample, and peripheral blood mononuclear cells were used for TCR beta sequencing. Genomic DNA was extracted from the blood cell samples with the Qiagen DNeasy Blood Extraction Kit.

This clonotype was sampled from a man aged 25 to 45 in good health and CMV-seronegative. The rearrangement joined TRBV6-1 to TRBJ2-7, and 10 junctional nucleotides match TRBD1. What was sequenced was PBMCs. The DNA reads TGTGCCAGCAGTGCCGGGACAGGGGAATCCTACGAGCAGTACTTC. Its protein reads: CASSAGTGESYEQYF.